This is a list of T cell receptor beta chains from one sample in a study of blood T cell repertoires in COVID-19. Only in-frame clones appear in the TCRdb table, and some are missing; sequencing was by immunoSEQ multiplex PCR. The sample comprises 150,000 or so clones, 85% to 90% of which are singletons, and about 2.9% rests with the top ten. The sample was peripheral blood. These receptors all stem from a man aged 55-75 years with active or convalescent COVID-19. Both conserved end residues are part of each CDR3. Fields, in order: J gene, clone size, D gene, V gene, CDR3 protein, CDR3 DNA. A D gene is named only where the DNA matches it firmly. Part of the rows lack a size; the others show once, few, many or a class for expanded clones.

j_gene: TRBJ2-1; abundance: .; d_gene: TRBD1; v_gene: TRBV30; CDR3aa: CAWTPGQVFDNEQFF; CDR3nt: TGTGCCTGGACCCCCGGACAGGTATTCGACAATGAGCAGTTCTTC
j_gene: TRBJ2-2; abundance: .; d_gene: TRBD2; v_gene: TRBV7-9; CDR3aa: CASSRTGTRYGGELFF; CDR3nt: TGTGCCAGCAGCCGCACCGGGACTAGATATGGCGGGGAGCTGTTTTTT
j_gene: TRBJ2-2; abundance: .; d_gene: .; v_gene: TRBV11-2; CDR3aa: CASSLTPNRGANTGELFF; CDR3nt: TGTGCCAGCAGCTTAACCCCCAACCGGGGAGCGAACACCGGGGAGCTGTTTTTT
j_gene: TRBJ2-5; abundance: .; d_gene: TRBD1; v_gene: TRBV5-1; CDR3aa: CASSPGDRGGETQYF; CDR3nt: TGCGCCAGCAGCCCGGGGGACAGGGGTGGTGAGACCCAGTACTTC
j_gene: TRBJ2-5; abundance: .; d_gene: .; v_gene: TRBV6-5; CDR3aa: CASSYHRYQETQYF; CDR3nt: TGTGCCAGCAGTTACCATAGATACCAAGAGACCCAGTACTTC
j_gene: TRBJ2-5; abundance: .; d_gene: TRBD1; v_gene: TRBV28; CDR3aa: CASSLDRAEETQYF; CDR3nt: TGTGCCAGCAGTTTAGACAGGGCGGAGGAGACCCAGTACTTC
j_gene: TRBJ2-3; abundance: once; d_gene: TRBD2; v_gene: TRBV6-6; CDR3aa: CASTPTSGGLTDTQYF; CDR3nt: TGTGCCAGCACTCCGACTAGCGGGGGGTTGACAGATACGCAGTATTTT
j_gene: TRBJ2-5; abundance: .; d_gene: .; v_gene: TRBV3-1/TRBV3-2; CDR3aa: CASSQDRGSGGETQYF; CDR3nt: TGTGCCAGCAGCCAAGATCGTGGGTCCGGAGGAGAGACCCAGTACTTC
j_gene: TRBJ2-1; abundance: .; d_gene: .; v_gene: TRBV5-1; CDR3aa: CASMTMTGSYNEQFF; CDR3nt: TGCGCCAGCATGACGATGACGGGCTCCTACAATGAGCAGTTCTTC
j_gene: TRBJ1-5; abundance: .; d_gene: .; v_gene: TRBV21-1; CDR3aa: CASSKGGAYSNQPQHF; CDR3nt: TGTGCCAGCAGCAAAGGAGGCGCATATAGCAATCAGCCCCAGCATTTT
j_gene: TRBJ1-3; abundance: .; d_gene: .; v_gene: TRBV30; CDR3aa: CAWSVPRGSGNTIYF; CDR3nt: TGTGCCTGGAGTGTACCCCGAGGTTCTGGAAACACCATATATTTT
j_gene: TRBJ1-2; abundance: .; d_gene: TRBD1; v_gene: TRBV12-3/TRBV12-4; CDR3aa: CASSSGTGVGYTF; CDR3nt: TGTGCCAGCAGCTCCGGGACAGGGGTCGGCTACACCTTC
j_gene: TRBJ1-2; abundance: .; d_gene: .; v_gene: TRBV28; CDR3aa: CALHTGGYGYTF; CDR3nt: TGTGCCTTGCACACGGGGGGCTATGGCTACACCTTC
j_gene: TRBJ2-1; abundance: .; d_gene: .; v_gene: TRBV24-1; CDR3aa: CATSDDSSYNEQFF; CDR3nt: TGTGCCACCAGTGATGATAGCTCCTACAATGAGCAGTTCTTC
j_gene: TRBJ1-2; abundance: .; d_gene: .; v_gene: TRBV28; CDR3aa: CASTLTGPFYGYTF; CDR3nt: TGTGCCAGCACTTTGACAGGACCCTTCTATGGCTACACCTTC
j_gene: TRBJ1-2; abundance: .; d_gene: TRBD1; v_gene: TRBV29-1; CDR3aa: CSVDVQGVAGGYGYTF; CDR3nt: TGCAGCGTTGATGTCCAGGGGGTCGCGGGCGGCTATGGCTACACCTTC
j_gene: TRBJ2-7; abundance: .; d_gene: TRBD2; v_gene: TRBV5-1; CDR3aa: CASSFSAGGLPYEQYF; CDR3nt: TGCGCCAGCAGCTTTTCAGCGGGAGGACTCCCCTACGAGCAGTACTTC
j_gene: TRBJ1-3; abundance: .; d_gene: TRBD1; v_gene: TRBV18; CDR3aa: CASSLTGGNTIYF; CDR3nt: TGTGCCAGCTCCCTGACAGGGGGAAACACCATATATTTT
j_gene: TRBJ2-3; abundance: .; d_gene: TRBD1; v_gene: TRBV9; CDR3aa: CASSRQGADTQYF; CDR3nt: TGTGCCAGCAGTCGTCAGGGGGCGGATACGCAGTATTTT
j_gene: TRBJ1-5; abundance: .; d_gene: .; v_gene: TRBV2; CDR3aa: CASGGAGRNQPQHF; CDR3nt: TGTGCCAGTGGGGGGGCAGGGCGAAATCAGCCCCAGCATTTT
j_gene: TRBJ2-1; abundance: .; d_gene: .; v_gene: TRBV25-1; CDR3aa: CASSQAGSDEQFF; CDR3nt: TGTGCCAGCAGCCAGGCGGGGTCCGATGAGCAGTTCTTC
j_gene: TRBJ2-3; abundance: .; d_gene: TRBD2; v_gene: TRBV6-2/TRBV6-3; CDR3aa: CASSLTSGEITSTQYF; CDR3nt: TGTGCCAGCAGTCTGACTAGCGGGGAGATTACGAGTACGCAGTATTTT
j_gene: TRBJ2-5; abundance: .; d_gene: .; v_gene: TRBV7-2; CDR3aa: CASSLVGGGRQETQYF; CDR3nt: TGTGCCAGCAGCTTAGTCGGCGGTGGGAGGCAAGAGACCCAGTACTTC
j_gene: TRBJ2-1; abundance: .; d_gene: TRBD1; v_gene: TRBV5-4; CDR3aa: CASSSIGGAIYPYNEQFF; CDR3nt: TGTGCCAGCAGCTCCATAGGGGGCGCCATTTACCCCTACAATGAGCAGTTCTTC
j_gene: TRBJ2-1; abundance: .; d_gene: .; v_gene: TRBV6-6; CDR3aa: CASALQWRDDNEQFF; CDR3nt: TGTGCCAGCGCCTTACAGTGGAGGGATGACAATGAGCAGTTCTTC